This entry features one TCR beta chain sequence. Its cognate antigen is unknown. The data stem from a study of vaccination effects on CD4 cells after COVID-19. Study information: Each participant received a vaccine that was either BNT162b2 or mRNA-1273, given as two doses. Wells containing roughly 1.8 million PBMC each were cultured with 10 IU/ml IL-2 and about 10 ug/ml peptides.

General observations from the study: By a late point after vaccination, infection- and vaccine-induced clones had shrunk markedly through clonal contraction. Cross-reactivity toward common cold coronaviruses was confined to only 1 of 255 vaccine-induced clones in healthy vaccinees.

CDR1 and CDR2 from the germline V gene are MNHEY and SMNVEV (reference sequence). Deletions cut 8 bases from V and 3 bases from J, with 5 bases between. The CDR3 runs to 11 residues. Following a roughly 10-day culture, CD4+ T cells were purified. Method: immunoSEQ multiplex PCR; TCRdb's copy keeps in-frame clones and lacks some. The table shows about 53,000 clones, with about three quarters occurring only once. The rearrangement uses TRBV27 and TRBJ2-1; D remains ambiguous. The sample consisted of CD4+ T cells from PBMCs cultured without peptide, taken before COVID-19 vaccination. The receptor was isolated from a human donor who received a COVID-19 vaccine. The CDR3 region is CASGDYNEQFF. CDR3 DNA sequence: TGTGCCAGCGGGGACTACAATGAGCAGTTCTTC.